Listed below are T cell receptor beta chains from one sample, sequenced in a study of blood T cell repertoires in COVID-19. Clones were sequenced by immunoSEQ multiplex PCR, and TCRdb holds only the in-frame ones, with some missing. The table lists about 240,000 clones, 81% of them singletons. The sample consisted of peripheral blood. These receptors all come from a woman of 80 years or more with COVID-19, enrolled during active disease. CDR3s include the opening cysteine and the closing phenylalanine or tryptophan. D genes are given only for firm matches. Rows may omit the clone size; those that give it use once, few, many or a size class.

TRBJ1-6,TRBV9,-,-,CASSVERSPLHF,TGTGCCAGCAGCGTAGAGAGGTCACCCCTCCACTTT
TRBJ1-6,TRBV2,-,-,CASSVGGLGNSPLHF,TGTGCCAGCAGTGTGGGGGGTTTAGGTAATTCACCCCTCCACTTT
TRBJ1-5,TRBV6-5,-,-,CASRKAGGGQPQHF,TGTGCCAGCCGAAAAGCTGGCGGGGGTCAGCCCCAGCATTTT
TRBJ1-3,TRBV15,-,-,CATSRDFGGNSGNTIYF,TGTGCCACCAGCAGAGATTTCGGGGGTAACTCTGGAAACACCATATATTTT
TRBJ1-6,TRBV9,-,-,CASSVVGSRFPLHF,TGTGCCAGCAGCGTAGTGGGCAGCCGATTCCCCCTCCACTTT
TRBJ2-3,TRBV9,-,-,CASSVWGLADTQYF,TGTGCCAGCAGCGTTTGGGGGCTCGCAGATACGCAGTATTTT
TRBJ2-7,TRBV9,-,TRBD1,CASSANRGAYEQYF,TGTGCCAGCAGCGCAAACAGGGGTGCCTACGAGCAGTACTTC
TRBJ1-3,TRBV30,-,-,CACESTGALSGNTIYF,TGTGCCTGCGAAAGTACAGGTGCCCTCTCTGGAAACACCATATATTTT
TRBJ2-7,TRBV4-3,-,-,CASSQERGWEQYF,TGCGCCAGCAGCCAAGAAAGGGGGTGGGAGCAGTACTTC
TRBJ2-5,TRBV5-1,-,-,CASRQSETQYF,TGCGCCAGCAGACAATCGGAGACCCAGTACTTC
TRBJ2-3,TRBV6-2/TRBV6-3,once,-,CASSYTTHTQYF,TGTGCCAGCAGTTACACCACTCATACGCAGTATTTT
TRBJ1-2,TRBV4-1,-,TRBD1,CASSHTGTGAPGWYGYTF,TGCGCCAGCAGCCACACTGGGACAGGGGCGCCGGGATGGTATGGCTACACCTTC
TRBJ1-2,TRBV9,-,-,CASSVGPGLGYTF,TGTGCCAGCAGCGTAGGGCCAGGGCTGGGCTACACCTTC
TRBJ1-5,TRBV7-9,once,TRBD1,CASSLGQGGQPQHF,TGTGCCAGCAGCTTGGGTCAGGGGGGTCAGCCCCAGCATTTT
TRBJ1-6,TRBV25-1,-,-,CASSEWSGGPSPLHF,TGTGCCAGCAGTGAATGGTCCGGGGGTCCCTCACCCCTCCACTTT
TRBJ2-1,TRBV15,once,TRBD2,CATSSGLAGGTSYNEQFF,TGTGCCACCAGCAGCGGACTAGCGGGAGGTACTTCCTACAATGAGCAGTTCTTC
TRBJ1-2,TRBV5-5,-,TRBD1,CASSARTGTNYGYTF,TGTGCCAGCAGCGCTCGGACAGGGACCAACTATGGCTACACCTTC
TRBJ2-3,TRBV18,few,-,CASSQNGGFTDTQYF,TGTGCCAGCTCACAAAACGGGGGATTCACAGATACGCAGTATTTT
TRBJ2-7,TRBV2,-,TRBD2,CASSEERTSGGQYF,TGTGCCAGCAGTGAAGAACGGACTAGCGGGGGGCAGTACTTC
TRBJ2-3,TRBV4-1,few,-,CASSQDQTDTQYF,TGCGCCAGCAGCCAAGATCAAACAGATACGCAGTATTTT
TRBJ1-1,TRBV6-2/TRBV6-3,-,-,CASSYAAGPEAFF,TGTGCCAGCAGTTACGCGGCGGGACCTGAAGCTTTCTTT
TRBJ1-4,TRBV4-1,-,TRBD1,CASSPNPGQRNEKLFF,TGCGCCAGCAGCCCAAATCCGGGACAGCGTAATGAAAAACTGTTTTTT
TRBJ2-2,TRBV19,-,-,CASTPRGSNTGELFF,TGTGCCAGTACCCCTAGGGGTTCGAACACCGGGGAGCTGTTTTTT
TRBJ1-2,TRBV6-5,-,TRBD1,CASSDRQGLYYGYTF,TGTGCCAGCAGCGACCGACAGGGGCTATACTATGGCTACACCTTC
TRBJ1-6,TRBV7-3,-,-,CASSPGVDGSPLHF,TGTGCCAGCAGCCCCGGGGTGGACGGTTCACCCCTCCACTTT